This is a list of T cell receptor beta chains from one sample in a study of cytomegalovirus exposure and HLA in healthy donors. This table comes from immunoSEQ multiplex PCR, and its TCRdb copy is limited to in-frame clones, with some not included. The sample includes tens of thousands of clones. Sequencing used PBMCs. The receptors come from a male donor in good health and CMV-seronegative. The CDR3 runs from the conserved cysteine through the conserved F or W. A D gene is named only where the DNA matches it firmly.

j_call: TRBJ2-7
v_call: TRBV6-5
d_call: TRBD1
cdr3_aa: CASSLPGQGNEQYF
cdr3_nt: TGTGCCAGCAGCCTACCTGGACAGGGGAACGAGCAGTACTTC

j_call: TRBJ1-5
v_call: TRBV25-1
d_call: NA
cdr3_aa: CASHTGAQPQHF
cdr3_nt: TGTGCCAGCCACACAGGCGCTCAGCCCCAGCATTTT

j_call: TRBJ2-5
v_call: TRBV27
d_call: TRBD2
cdr3_aa: CASSPRILAGEETQYF
cdr3_nt: TGTGCCAGCAGCCCTCGTATCCTAGCGGGGGAAGAGACCCAGTACTTC

j_call: TRBJ2-1
v_call: TRBV30
d_call: TRBD2
cdr3_aa: CAWSSLRGGANEQFF
cdr3_nt: TGTGCCTGGAGTAGCTTACGCGGGGGGGCCAATGAGCAGTTCTTC

j_call: TRBJ1-1
v_call: TRBV5-6
d_call: TRBD1
cdr3_aa: CASSLQGRTAFF
cdr3_nt: TGTGCCAGCAGCTTACAGGGGAGGACAGCTTTCTTT

j_call: TRBJ1-1
v_call: TRBV6-1
d_call: NA
cdr3_aa: CASRFLGRNTEAFF
cdr3_nt: TGTGCCAGCAGATTCCTAGGGAGGAACACTGAAGCTTTCTTT

j_call: TRBJ2-5
v_call: TRBV27
d_call: TRBD2
cdr3_aa: CASRGLAGGQYQETQYF
cdr3_nt: TGTGCCAGCCGGGGACTAGCGGGGGGACAGTACCAAGAGACCCAGTACTTC

j_call: TRBJ1-5
v_call: TRBV6-1
d_call: TRBD1
cdr3_aa: CASSEEGQGHQPQHF
cdr3_nt: TGTGCCAGCAGTGAAGAGGGACAGGGTCATCAGCCCCAGCATTTT

j_call: TRBJ2-7
v_call: TRBV13
d_call: TRBD2
cdr3_aa: CASSSRTFSGGLYEQYF
cdr3_nt: TGTGCCAGCAGCTCTAGGACCTTTAGCGGGGGGCTCTACGAGCAGTACTTC

j_call: TRBJ2-7
v_call: TRBV10-3
d_call: NA
cdr3_aa: CAISGSAGEQYF
cdr3_nt: TGTGCCATCAGTGGCTCAGCGGGCGAGCAGTACTTC

j_call: TRBJ1-5
v_call: TRBV19
d_call: TRBD1
cdr3_aa: CASRWDRDSGQPQHF
cdr3_nt: TGTGCCAGTAGATGGGACAGGGACAGCGGTCAGCCCCAGCATTTT

j_call: TRBJ1-4
v_call: TRBV7-6
d_call: TRBD1
cdr3_aa: CASSWTGNNEKLFF
cdr3_nt: TGTGCCAGCTCGTGGACAGGGAATAATGAAAAACTGTTTTTT

j_call: TRBJ2-6
v_call: TRBV30
d_call: TRBD1
cdr3_aa: CAWITGAGANVLTF
cdr3_nt: TGTGCCTGGATAACAGGGGCTGGGGCCAACGTCCTGACTTTC